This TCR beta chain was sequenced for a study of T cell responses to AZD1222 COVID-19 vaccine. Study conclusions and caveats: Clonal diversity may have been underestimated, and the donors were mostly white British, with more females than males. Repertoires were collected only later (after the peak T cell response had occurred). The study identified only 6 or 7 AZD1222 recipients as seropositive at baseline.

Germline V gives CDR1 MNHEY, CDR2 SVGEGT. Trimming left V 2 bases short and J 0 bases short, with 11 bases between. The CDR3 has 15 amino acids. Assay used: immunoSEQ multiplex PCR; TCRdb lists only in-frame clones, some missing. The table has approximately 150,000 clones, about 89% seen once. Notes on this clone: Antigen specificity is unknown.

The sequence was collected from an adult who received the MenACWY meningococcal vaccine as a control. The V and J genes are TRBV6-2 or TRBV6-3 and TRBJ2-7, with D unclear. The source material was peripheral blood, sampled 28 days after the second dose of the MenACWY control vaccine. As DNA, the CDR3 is TGTGCCAGCAGTTACCCCAAAAGGCCCTCCTACGAGCAGTACTTC. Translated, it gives CASSYPKRPSYEQYF.